A single TCR beta chain is shown here with its context. Its antigen remains unknown. Germline V gene data show CDR1 as MNHEY and CDR2 as SVGAGI. The ends were cut back, 2 bases at V and 7 bases at J, with 6 bases in the middle. The length of the CDR3 is 11 residues. Both 60 Vbeta primers and 13 Jbeta primers went into the PCR. Assay used: immunoSEQ multiplex PCR; TCRdb lists only in-frame clones, some missing. The sample data list tens of thousands of clones. The data were taken from a study of cytomegalovirus exposure and HLA in healthy donors. Study results and limitations: The investigators catalogued 150 to 200 TCR beta chains as cytomegalovirus-associated. With later analysis, a missense DCLRE1C variant became linked to TCR beta V- and J-gene trimming. Most TCR sequences were seen very rarely across donors, but some public TCRs occurred in many.

Specimen: PBMCs. This clonotype was obtained from a man aged 55 to 70 in good health and CMV-seropositive. This rearrangement joins TRBV6-5 to TRBJ2-7, with D maybe TRBD1 (5 bases). The CDR3 sequence is CASSYGAEQYF. CDR3 coding DNA: TGTGCCAGCAGTTACGGGGCGGAGCAGTACTTC.